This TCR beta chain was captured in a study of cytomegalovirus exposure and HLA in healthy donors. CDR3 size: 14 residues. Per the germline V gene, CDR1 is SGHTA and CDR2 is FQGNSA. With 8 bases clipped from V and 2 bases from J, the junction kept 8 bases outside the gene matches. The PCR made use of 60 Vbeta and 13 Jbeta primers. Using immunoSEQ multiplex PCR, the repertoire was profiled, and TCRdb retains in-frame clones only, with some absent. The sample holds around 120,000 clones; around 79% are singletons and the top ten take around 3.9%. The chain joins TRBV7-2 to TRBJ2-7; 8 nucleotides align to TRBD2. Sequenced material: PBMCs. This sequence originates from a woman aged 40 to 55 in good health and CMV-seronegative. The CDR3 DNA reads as TGTGCCAGCGATCGGGGGGGCGCTCCCTACGAGCAGTACTTC. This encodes CASDRGGAPYEQYF. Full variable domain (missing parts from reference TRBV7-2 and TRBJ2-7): GAGVSQSPSNKVTEKGKDVELRCDPISGHTALYWYRQSLGQGLEFLIYFQGNSAPDKSGLPSDRFSAERTGGSVSTLTIQRTQQEDSAVYLCASDRGGAPYEQYFGPGTRLTVT.